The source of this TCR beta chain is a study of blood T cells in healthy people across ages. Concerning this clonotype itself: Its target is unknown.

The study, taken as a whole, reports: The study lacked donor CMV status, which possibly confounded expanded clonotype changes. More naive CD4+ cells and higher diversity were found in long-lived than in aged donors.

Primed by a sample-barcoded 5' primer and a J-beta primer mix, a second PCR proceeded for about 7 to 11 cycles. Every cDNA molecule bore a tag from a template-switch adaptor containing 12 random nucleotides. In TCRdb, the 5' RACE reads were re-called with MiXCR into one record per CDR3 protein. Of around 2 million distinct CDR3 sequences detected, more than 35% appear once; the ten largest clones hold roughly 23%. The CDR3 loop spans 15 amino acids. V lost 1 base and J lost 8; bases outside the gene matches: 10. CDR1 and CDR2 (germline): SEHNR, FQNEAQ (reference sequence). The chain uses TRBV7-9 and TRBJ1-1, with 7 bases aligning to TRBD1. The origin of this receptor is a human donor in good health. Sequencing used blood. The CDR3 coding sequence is TGTGCCAGCAGCTTAGGGTCCCTTACACAGGGGGAAGCTTTCTTT. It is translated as CASSLGSLTQGEAFF.